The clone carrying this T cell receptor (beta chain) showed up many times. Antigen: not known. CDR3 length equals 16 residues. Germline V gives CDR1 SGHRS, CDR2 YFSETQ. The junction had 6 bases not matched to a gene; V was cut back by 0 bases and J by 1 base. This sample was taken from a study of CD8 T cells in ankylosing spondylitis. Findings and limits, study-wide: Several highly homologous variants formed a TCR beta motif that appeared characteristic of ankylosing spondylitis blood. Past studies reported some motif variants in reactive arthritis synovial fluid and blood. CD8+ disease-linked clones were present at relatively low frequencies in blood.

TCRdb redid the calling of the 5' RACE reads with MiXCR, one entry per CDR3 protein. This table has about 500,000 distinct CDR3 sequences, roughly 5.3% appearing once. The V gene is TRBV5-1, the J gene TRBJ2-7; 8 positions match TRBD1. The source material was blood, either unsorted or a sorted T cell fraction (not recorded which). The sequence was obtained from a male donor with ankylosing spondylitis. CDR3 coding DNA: TGCGCCAGCAGCTTGGCAGGGGGCAGTATGTCCTACGAGCAGTACTTC. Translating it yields CASSLAGGSMSYEQYF.